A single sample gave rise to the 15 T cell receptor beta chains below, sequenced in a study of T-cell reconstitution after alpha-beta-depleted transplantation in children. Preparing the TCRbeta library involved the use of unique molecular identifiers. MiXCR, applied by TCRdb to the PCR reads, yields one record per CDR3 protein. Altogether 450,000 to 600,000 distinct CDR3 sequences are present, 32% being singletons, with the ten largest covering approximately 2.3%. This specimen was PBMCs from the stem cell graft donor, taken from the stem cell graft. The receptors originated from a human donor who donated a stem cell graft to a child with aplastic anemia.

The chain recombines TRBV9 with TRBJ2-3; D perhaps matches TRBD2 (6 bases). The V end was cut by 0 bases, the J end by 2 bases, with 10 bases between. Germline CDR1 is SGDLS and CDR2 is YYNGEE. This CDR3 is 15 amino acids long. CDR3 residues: CASSVGGEPTDTQYF. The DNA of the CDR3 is TGTGCCAGCAGCGTAGGGGGGGAACCCACAGATACGCAGTATTTT.

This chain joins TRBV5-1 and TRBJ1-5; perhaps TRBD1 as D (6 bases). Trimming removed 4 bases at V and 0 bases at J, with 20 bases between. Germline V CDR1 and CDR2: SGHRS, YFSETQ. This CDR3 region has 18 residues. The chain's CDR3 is CASSPAPRQEDSNQPQHF. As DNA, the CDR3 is TGCGCCAGCAGCCCAGCCCCTAGACAGGAAGATAGCAATCAGCCCCAGCATTTT.

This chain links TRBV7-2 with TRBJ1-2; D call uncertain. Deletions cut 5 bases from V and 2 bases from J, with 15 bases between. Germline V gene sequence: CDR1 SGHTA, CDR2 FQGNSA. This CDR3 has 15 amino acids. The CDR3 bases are TGTGCCAGCAGCCGCCCCGAAAGGGCCAACTATGGCTACACCTTC. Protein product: CASSRPERANYGYTF.

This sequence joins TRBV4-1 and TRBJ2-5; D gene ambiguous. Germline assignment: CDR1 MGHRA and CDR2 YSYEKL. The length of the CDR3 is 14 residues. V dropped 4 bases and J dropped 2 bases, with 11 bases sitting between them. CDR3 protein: CASSRIWGQETQYF. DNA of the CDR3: TGCGCCAGCAGCCGGATTTGGGGTCAAGAGACCCAGTACTTC.

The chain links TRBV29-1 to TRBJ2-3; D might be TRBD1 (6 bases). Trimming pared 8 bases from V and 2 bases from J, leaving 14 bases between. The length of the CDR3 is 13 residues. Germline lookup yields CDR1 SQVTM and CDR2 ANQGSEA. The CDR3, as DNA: TGCAGCACAAGACAGGCCTCCACAGATACGCAGTATTTT. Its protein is CSTRQASTDTQYF.

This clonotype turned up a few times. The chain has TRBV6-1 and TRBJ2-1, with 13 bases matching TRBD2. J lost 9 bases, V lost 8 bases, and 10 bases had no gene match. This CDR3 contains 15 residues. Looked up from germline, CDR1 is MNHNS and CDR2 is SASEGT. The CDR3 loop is CASLRTSGSPGEQFF. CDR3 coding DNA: TGTGCCAGCCTCCGGACTAGCGGGAGTCCCGGTGAGCAGTTCTTC.

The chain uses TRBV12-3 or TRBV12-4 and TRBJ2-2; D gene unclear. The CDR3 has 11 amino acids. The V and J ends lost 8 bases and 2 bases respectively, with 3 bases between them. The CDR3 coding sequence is TGTGCCAGCCAAAACACCGGGGAGCTGTTTTTT. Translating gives CASQNTGELFF.

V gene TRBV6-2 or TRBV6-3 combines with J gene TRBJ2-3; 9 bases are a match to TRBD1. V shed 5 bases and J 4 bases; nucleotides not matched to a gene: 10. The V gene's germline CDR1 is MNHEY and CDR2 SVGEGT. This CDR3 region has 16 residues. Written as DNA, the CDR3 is TGTGCCAGCAGTCCGTCAGGACAGGGGATTTCAGATACGCAGTATTTT. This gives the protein CASSPSGQGISDTQYF.

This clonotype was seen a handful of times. CDR3 region: CASFRSGQNTEAFF. CDR3 coding DNA: TGTGCCAGCTTCCGCAGTGGCCAGAACACTGAAGCTTTCTTT. The J gene is TRBJ1-1, the V gene TRBV7-2, with D hard to call. Germline CDR1 reads SGHTA; CDR2 reads FQGNSA. The CDR3 length is 14 residues. The ends were cut back, 8 bases at V and 1 base at J, with 14 bases in the middle.

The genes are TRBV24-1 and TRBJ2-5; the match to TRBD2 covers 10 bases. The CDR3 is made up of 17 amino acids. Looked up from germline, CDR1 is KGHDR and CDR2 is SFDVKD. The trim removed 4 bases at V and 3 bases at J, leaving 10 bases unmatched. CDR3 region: CATSDPTGTSAKETQYF. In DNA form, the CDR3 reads TGTGCCACCAGTGACCCCACCGGGACTAGCGCGAAAGAGACCCAGTACTTC.

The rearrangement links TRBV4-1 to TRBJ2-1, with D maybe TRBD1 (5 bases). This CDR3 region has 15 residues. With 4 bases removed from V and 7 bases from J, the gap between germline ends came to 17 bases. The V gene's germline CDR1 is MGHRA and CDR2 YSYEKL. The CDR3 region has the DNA TGCGCCAGCAGCCCCTTGGGGCAGGGCGCGAATGAGCAGTTCTTC. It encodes CASSPLGQGANEQFF.

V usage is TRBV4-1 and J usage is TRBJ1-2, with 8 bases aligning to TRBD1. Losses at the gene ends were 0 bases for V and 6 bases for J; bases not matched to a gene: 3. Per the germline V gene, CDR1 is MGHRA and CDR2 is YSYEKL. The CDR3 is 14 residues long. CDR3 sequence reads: CASSQDTGGNGYTF. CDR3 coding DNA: TGCGCCAGCAGCCAAGACACAGGGGGGAATGGCTACACCTTC.

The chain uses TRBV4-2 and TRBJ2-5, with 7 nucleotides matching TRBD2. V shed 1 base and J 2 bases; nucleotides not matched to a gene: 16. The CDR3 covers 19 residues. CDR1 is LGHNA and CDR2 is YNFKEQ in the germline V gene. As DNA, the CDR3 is TGTGCCAGCAGCCAAGGATTGATCAACGGCGGGAGACGGCAAGAGACCCAGTACTTC. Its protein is CASSQGLINGGRRQETQYF.

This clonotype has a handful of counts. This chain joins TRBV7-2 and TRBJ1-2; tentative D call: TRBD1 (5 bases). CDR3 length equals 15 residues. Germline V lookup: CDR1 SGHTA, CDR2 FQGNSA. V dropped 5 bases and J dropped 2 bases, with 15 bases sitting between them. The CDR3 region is CASSPFSGGNYGYTF. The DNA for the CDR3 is TGTGCCAGCAGCCCATTTTCCGGGGGAAACTATGGCTACACCTTC.

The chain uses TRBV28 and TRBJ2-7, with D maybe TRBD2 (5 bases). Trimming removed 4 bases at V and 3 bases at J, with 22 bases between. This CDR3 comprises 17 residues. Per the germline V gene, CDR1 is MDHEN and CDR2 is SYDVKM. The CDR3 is CASSYALGVDVYYEQYF. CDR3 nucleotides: TGTGCCAGCAGTTACGCCCTCGGGGTAGATGTTTACTACGAGCAGTACTTC.